This T cell receptor beta chain is from a study of technical replicates of blood from several donors. The CDR3 consists of 13 residues. V lost 6 bases, J lost 10 bases, and 4 bases stayed unmatched. CDR1 and CDR2 from the germline V gene are WNHNN and SYGVQD (reference sequence). TCRdb's copy holds only in-frame clones and misses some; the assay was immunoSEQ multiplex PCR. This repertoire shows 75,000 to 95,000 clones, nearly 97% found once; its top ten account for just over 0.25%. This chain connects TRBV10-1 to TRBJ1-6; 9 bases map to TRBD1. This TCR derives from a human donor in good health. The specimen was T cells isolated from PBMCs. CDR3 region: CASRSGQGSPLHF. The CDR3 DNA follows: TGCGCCAGCAGGTCGGGACAGGGATCACCCCTCCACTTT.